This T cell receptor (beta chain) was sequenced in a study of T cells expressing NK-cell markers. Study-level results: The HCMV specificity of the expanded NKG2C+ T cell clones stayed unresolved. NKG2C+ dominant clonotype frequencies in five or six donors were roughly 1.0-7.5% of CD8+ T cells.

Using the 5' RACE reads, TCRdb records one entry per CDR3 protein without DNA. The sample holds about 390,000 distinct CDR3 sequences. Germline loops: CDR1 SEHNR, CDR2 FQNEAQ (reference sequence). The CDR3 runs to 16 residues. With regard to this clonotype: No antigen is known for it.

The sequence was obtained from a woman aged 45-60 years in good health. Sequenced material: blood T cells: a sorted CD56 or NKG2C T cell subset, CD4+ or CD8+ T cells, or bulk PBMC T cells (not recorded which). This chain connects TRBV7-9 to TRBJ2-3. The chain's CDR3 is CASSYLGVESTDTQYF.